These 27 T cell receptor beta chains originate from one sample sequenced in a study of T cells in Graves' hyperthyroidism and ophthalmopathy. Authors of the study amplified TCR beta CDR3 regions from RNA transcripts. The TCR CDR3 first-round RT-PCR relied on the HTBI primer set. TCRdb ran MiXCR on the multiplex PCR reads and lists one entry per CDR3 protein. The table shows roughly 600,000 distinct CDR3 sequences, with roughly 15% occurring only once. Sequenced input: blood. The origin of the receptors is a woman aged 45-60 years with Graves' ophthalmopathy.

In its sample, this clonotype was seen many times. The V call is TRBV28, the J call TRBJ2-7, with 9 bases aligning to TRBD2. Germline V gene sequence: CDR1 MDHEN, CDR2 SYDVKM. The CDR3 contains 16 residues. V shed 6 bases, J shed 5 bases, and the junction held 14 bases outside the gene matches. The CDR3 spells CASSPRGLAGPHEQYF. The CDR3 nucleotides read TGTGCCAGCAGCCCGAGGGGGCTAGCGGGACCACACGAGCAGTACTTC.

Comment on this clonotype: With a much larger clone just one base away, this may be a read error. The V call is TRBV11-2, the J call TRBJ2-5; D is undetermined. This CDR3 is 11 amino acids long. Looked up from germline, CDR1 is SGHAT and CDR2 is FQNNGV. Trimming stripped 3 bases from V and 5 bases from J, with 4 bases between. CDR3 in amino acids: CASSFYETQYF. As DNA, the CDR3 is TGTGCCAGCAGCTTTTATGAGACCCAGTACTTC.

The chain couples TRBV6-2 or TRBV6-3 to TRBJ1-1, with a tentative D call TRBD1 (5 bases). Germline V lookup: CDR1 MNHEY, CDR2 SVGEGT. V was cut by 8 bases and J by 6 bases, with 22 bases left in between. CDR3 length: 15 amino acids. CDR3: CASGEPGYGAPEAFF. The DNA for the CDR3 is TGTGCCAGCGGAGAACCGGGCTATGGGGCTCCTGAAGCTTTCTTT.

This clonotype is a singleton in its sample. V gene TRBV24-1 combines with J gene TRBJ2-7; 8 positions agree with TRBD1. The J segment lost 1 base and the V segment lost 3 bases, leaving 4 bases of the junction unmatched. The CDR3 spans 15 residues. Per germline, CDR1 KGHDR and CDR2 SFDVKD. In DNA form, the CDR3 reads TGTGCCACCAGTGATGCCCACAGGGGGTCCTACGAGCAGTACTTC. It specifies CATSDAHRGSYEQYF.

This clonotype was counted ten times or more. V is TRBV6-2 or TRBV6-3 and J is TRBJ2-7; maybe TRBD2 (6 bases). CDR3 length equals 15 residues. Germline loops: CDR1 MNHEY, CDR2 SVGEGT. V lost 7 bases, J lost 4 bases, and 20 bases lay in between. The CDR3 sequence is CASTSPGGRWYEQYF. CDR3 DNA sequence: TGTGCCAGCACCTCACCCGGAGGGCGGTGGTACGAGCAGTACTTC.

This clonotype was counted many times. The chain's CDR3 is CSVEGGSTDTQYF. In DNA, the CDR3 is TGCAGCGTTGAGGGCGGGAGCACAGATACGCAGTATTTT. V is TRBV29-1 and J is TRBJ2-3; a possible D gene is TRBD2 (5 bases). CDR3 length: 13 amino acids. V lost 3 bases and J lost 0, with 7 bases in between. Per the germline V gene, CDR1 is SQVTM and CDR2 is ANQGSEA.

This clonotype occurred a few times. The chain links TRBV6-2 or TRBV6-3 to TRBJ1-2, with D perhaps matching TRBD1 (6 bases). CDR3 length: 12 amino acids. V shed 7 bases and J shed 7 bases, with 13 bases lying between them. The V gene's germline CDR1 is MNHEY and CDR2 SVGEGT. CDR3 nucleotide sequence: TGTGCCAGCACCCCCGACAGGTTTGGCTACACCTTC. Translated: CASTPDRFGYTF.

This clonotype occurred many times. This chain links TRBV18 with TRBJ1-2; 7 bases are a match to TRBD1. This CDR3 comprises 13 residues. Trimming at V came to 3 bases and at J to 7 bases, leaving 5 bases not matched to a gene. Germline loops: CDR1 KGHSH, CDR2 LQKENI. The CDR3 loop reads CASSPAGGGGYTF. The CDR3 DNA reads TGTGCCAGCTCACCGGCAGGGGGTGGTGGCTACACCTTC.

The CDR3 loop is CAISEFSSGSYEQYF. The CDR3 DNA reads as TGTGCCATCAGTGAGTTTTCTAGCGGGAGCTACGAGCAGTACTTC. The chain combines TRBV10-3 with TRBJ2-7, with 10 nucleotides matching TRBD2. CDR3 length: 15 amino acids. Trimming took 1 base from V and 3 from J; bases not matched to a gene: 3. Germline CDR1 ENHRY, CDR2 SYGVKD.

This clonotype was observed at least ten times. The V and J genes are TRBV27 and TRBJ1-5; D ambiguous. The V end lost 5 bases, the J end lost 6 bases, and 20 bases lay between the germline ends. The CDR3 contains 16 residues. Germline lookup yields CDR1 MNHEY and CDR2 SMNVEV (reference sequence). CDR3: CASSPSGGGLGQPQHF. Written as DNA, the CDR3 is TGTGCCAGCAGTCCCTCCGGTGGAGGGCTAGGTCAGCCCCAGCATTTT.

This clonotype has more than one count but fewer than ten. The chain recombines TRBV12-3 or TRBV12-4 with TRBJ1-1, with a tentative D call TRBD1 (6 bases). This CDR3 region has 13 residues. The V and J ends lost 2 bases and 8 bases respectively, with 12 bases between them. The chain's CDR3 is CASSLSGAKEAFF. The CDR3 DNA follows: TGTGCCAGCAGTTTATCGGGGGCTAAGGAAGCTTTCTTT.

The rearrangement joins TRBV10-3 to TRBJ1-3; D remains unclear. The V and J ends lost 3 bases and 0 bases respectively, with 6 bases between them. Germline V gene lookup returns CDR1 ENHRY and CDR2 SYGVKD. This CDR3 contains 14 residues. The CDR3 here is CAISEGNSGNTIYF. DNA for the CDR3: TGTGCCATCAGTGAAGGGAACTCTGGAAACACCATATATTTT.

The table lists this clonotype with many counts. This rearrangement joins TRBV28 to TRBJ2-1, with 7 bases aligning to TRBD2. Germline CDR1 MDHEN, CDR2 SYDVKM. This CDR3 is 12 amino acids long. Germline trimming cut 10 bases from V and 5 bases from J; bases unmatched to any gene: 5. The CDR3 sequence is CATREGHNEQFF. In DNA, the CDR3 is TGTGCCACGAGGGAGGGCCACAATGAGCAGTTCTTC.

This clonotype was seen a few times. V and J are TRBV7-9 and TRBJ2-2; 10 nucleotides agree with TRBD1. The germline V gene encodes CDR1 SEHNR and CDR2 FQNEAQ (reference sequence). After removal of 2 bases from V and 5 bases from J, the junction contained 8 bases not matched to a gene. This CDR3 comprises 17 residues. The CDR3 DNA is TGTGCCAGCAGCTTACCGGGACAGGGGTTTTTTACCGGGGAGCTGTTTTTT. Its protein is CASSLPGQGFFTGELFF.

There are many counts of this clonotype. The chain couples TRBV18 to TRBJ1-2, with TRBD1 identical over 7 bases. The CDR3 contains 15 residues. The germline gives CDR1 KGHSH, CDR2 LQKENI. Losses at the gene ends were 4 bases for V and 1 base for J; bases not matched to a gene: 6. This CDR3 reads CASSQQGSGNYGYTF. DNA for the CDR3: TGTGCCAGCTCACAACAGGGGAGCGGTAACTATGGCTACACCTTC.

The rearrangement uses TRBV27 and TRBJ2-2; D is perhaps TRBD2 (6 bases). CDR3 length: 20 residues. The V end lost 4 bases, the J end lost 0 bases, and 24 bases lay between the germline ends. Germline loops: CDR1 MNHEY, CDR2 SMNVEV (reference sequence). CDR3: CASSWVGVWGEVSNTGELFF. Written as DNA, the CDR3 is TGTGCCAGCAGTTGGGTAGGGGTTTGGGGGGAGGTCTCGAACACCGGGGAGCTGTTTTTT.

This clonotype was seen many times. This chain links TRBV28 with TRBJ2-5, with 8 bases matching TRBD2. CDR1 MDHEN and CDR2 SYDVKM come from the germline V gene. V lost 5 bases and J lost 4; bases outside the gene matches: 6. The CDR3 spans 14 residues. This CDR3 reads CASSEIAGTETQYF. The DNA for the CDR3 is TGTGCCAGCAGTGAAATAGCGGGAACAGAGACCCAGTACTTC.

A word on this clonotype: This may be a read error: a much more frequent sequence differs by one nucleotide. The chain carries TRBV9 and TRBJ2-1; a weak D match, TRBD2 (6 bases). The CDR3 spans 16 residues. Trimming cost V 2 bases and J 2 bases, with 14 bases left between them. The germline V gene has CDR1 SGDLS and CDR2 YYNGEE. The CDR3 region is CASSVLAHEAYNEQFF. CDR3 DNA: TGTGCCAGCAGCGTGCTAGCGCACGAAGCCTACAATGAGCAGTTCTTC.

The chain is built from TRBV29-1 and TRBJ1-3, with 8 bases lining up with TRBD1. The ends lost 5 bases at V and 0 bases at J; junction bases unmatched: 3. Germline CDR1 SQVTM, CDR2 ANQGSEA. The CDR3 spans 14 residues. CDR3 protein: CSVRTGSSGNTIYF. The CDR3 DNA sequence: TGCAGCGTTCGGACAGGGAGCTCTGGAAACACCATATATTTT.

This clonotype came up a few times. V usage is TRBV4-3 and J usage is TRBJ2-1; 10 bases are shared with TRBD2. In germline, CDR1 is LGHNA, CDR2 YSLEER. The CDR3 extends over 17 amino acids. J gave up 0 bases and V 2 bases, and 4 bases lay outside the gene matches. CDR3 amino acids: CASSQFASGSSYNEQFF. As DNA, the CDR3 is TGCGCCAGCAGCCAATTCGCTAGCGGGAGCTCCTACAATGAGCAGTTCTTC.

This clonotype was counted ten times or more. CDR3 region: CASSQELSYMNTEAFF. The CDR3 DNA reads as TGTGCCAGCAGCCAAGAGTTGTCGTACATGAACACTGAAGCTTTCTTT. The chain has TRBV3-1 and TRBJ1-1; no clear D gene. The CDR3 is made up of 16 amino acids. CDR1 is LGHDT and CDR2 is YNNKEL in the germline V gene (reference sequence). V dropped 0 bases and J dropped 0 bases, with 11 bases sitting between them.

This clonotype occurred many times. The CDR3: CASSFLLLNYEQYF. For the CDR3, the DNA is TGTGCCAGCAGCTTCCTTCTCTTGAACTACGAGCAGTACTTC. The genes are TRBV7-2 and TRBJ2-7; D is ambiguous. V lost 3 bases and J 3 bases, leaving 12 bases between the germline ends. The germline V gene has CDR1 SGHTA and CDR2 FQGNSA. This CDR3 spans 14 amino acids.

The gene calls are TRBV5-6 and TRBJ2-1; 12 nucleotides align to TRBD2. This CDR3 is 18 amino acids long. The junction had 12 bases not matched to a gene; V was cut back by 2 bases and J by 6 bases. Germline assignment: CDR1 SGHDT and CDR2 YYEEEE. The CDR3 region is CASSFLAGGRWASNEQFF. The CDR3 DNA reads TGTGCCAGCAGCTTCCTAGCGGGAGGGCGTTGGGCGTCCAATGAGCAGTTCTTC.

This clonotype came up many times. V gene TRBV12-3 or TRBV12-4 combines with J gene TRBJ2-6; tentatively, D is TRBD2 (6 bases). The CDR3 totals 22 residues. Between the trimmed V and J ends, which lost 3 bases and 0 bases, there was a span of 27 bases. The CDR3 DNA reads TGTGCCAGCAGTTTGCGTAGCATACCACTACTAGCCGTAACCTCTGGGGCCAACGTCCTGACTTTC. Protein product: CASSLRSIPLLAVTSGANVLTF.

This rearrangement joins TRBV12-3 or TRBV12-4 to TRBJ2-2; 7 bases are a match to TRBD2. The CDR3 extends over 15 amino acids. After removal of 3 bases from V and 6 bases from J, the junction contained 7 bases not matched to a gene. CDR3 residues: CASSLGTTTAGELFF. The CDR3 DNA reads as TGTGCCAGCAGTTTGGGGACTACGACGGCCGGGGAGCTGTTTTTT.

This clonotype was detected ten times or more. The J gene is TRBJ2-7, the V gene TRBV30; D gene unclear. V was cut by 3 bases and J by 6 bases, with 9 bases left in between. Germline V gene lookup returns CDR1 GTSNPN and CDR2 SVGIG (reference sequence). This CDR3 has 11 residues. The CDR3 DNA sequence: TGTGCCTGGAGGACGGGTTTCGAGCAGTACTTC. It yields the protein CAWRTGFEQYF.

This sequence joins TRBV6-2 or TRBV6-3 and TRBJ2-3; D may match TRBD1 or TRBD2 (5 bases each). The V end lost 0 bases, the J end lost 3 bases, and 16 bases lay between the germline ends. The CDR3 spans 17 residues. In germline, CDR1 is MNHEY, CDR2 SVGEGT. The CDR3 sequence is CASSYSKVRDGTDTQYF. The DNA for the CDR3 is TGTGCCAGCAGTTACTCGAAAGTCAGGGACGGGACAGATACGCAGTATTTT.